This T cell receptor (beta chain) was retrieved from a study of T cell responses to AZD1222 COVID-19 vaccine (dated by TCRdb to about 2021). With respect to the entire study: A total of 230 to 250 trial participants underwent TCR sequencing, of whom about 210 had received two doses of AZD1222 and 26 had received two doses of the MenACWY control vaccine. Enrollment into the trials was organized by age into subgroups of 18-55, 56-69 and 70-plus years, and those subgroups contained approximately 150, 30 and 60 TCR-sequenced participants, respectively.

In regard to this clone: Its specific antigen is unknown. Base-call qualities are not available, and no considerably larger clone is one nucleotide away.

The sample's time point, from its label and the paper: baseline before first vaccination. Per the publication, the treatment or condition label means: meningococcal conjugate vaccine given as trial control. Samples from vaccinated people were obtained from the UK trials COV001 and COV002, which included a single-blind randomized controlled phase 2/3 trial of AZD1222 (ChAdOx1 nCoV-19) in healthy adults. For TCRbeta chain sequencing, PBMC samples were collected from trial participants at day 0 and at day 28 after the second dose. The CDR3 regions of human TCRbeta chains were analyzed by immunosequencing. In the authors' own workflow: TCRs in the repertoires were compared against a reference library of SARS-CoV-2-specific TCRs that had been generated with the MIRA antigen-specificity platform. Breadth meant the fraction of unique TCRs that were SARS-CoV-2-associated, whereas depth meant the fraction of total T cells that were SARS-CoV-2-associated. Each spike-specific TCR was assigned to its reactive spike region and to a CD4 or CD8 class using the MIRA data. Log10-transformed breadth and depth values were compared by one-way ANOVA with Sidak's multiple comparisons tests. The clones in this table, taken by TCRdb from immuneACCESS, are in-frame only. Not every clone is retained; where verified, under half of the shortfall comes from an unresolved V gene, and the cause of the rest is unknown. D and trimming were read from the DNA, whereas the V and J calls and clone size are those reported in that table. The sample contains 84,000 or so clones, nearly 90% of them found a single time. In total, the top ten clones hold more than 4.5% of the sample.

What the authors observed across the whole study: After two AZD1222 doses, spike-specific TCR breadth and depth were significantly higher than at day 0 and than in MenACWY recipients. Vaccine-associated CD4 TCRs spanned the whole spike protein, with dominant responses in regions 160-218 and 743-854. Participants were mostly white British and included more females than males, and it was suggested by the authors that clonal diversity may have been underestimated. Conclusions about previously exposed vaccinees are limited, since just 5 or 6 AZD1222 recipients were seropositive for SARS-CoV-2 at baseline. No day 14 peak-response samples were available, so repertoires were characterized only after the peak T cell response. In the small 56-69-year group, the increase in depth fell short of significance, most likely because of low power. Nearly half of unique spike-specific TCRs reportedly recognized epitopes outside regions mutated in the B.1.351 and B.1.1.7 variants.

From V the trimming removes 1 base and from J it removes 9 bases, while the gene matches leave 6 bases of the junction unaccounted for. The CDR3 contains 15 residues, cysteine and phenylalanine counted. The only DNA kept is the CDR3, 45 bases in frame from the first base. The germline V gene gives CDR1 as SGHTA and CDR2 as FQGTGA. The receptor's source is an adult in good health. The sequence joins TRBV7-3 to TRBJ2-1; 10 of the junction bases match TRBD2. The sequencing used peripheral blood, collected on day 0 of MenACWY control vaccination. The DNA reads TGTGCCAGCAGCTTAATGCCCAGCGGGGGGGCTGAGCAGTTCTTC. This codes for CASSLMPSGGAEQFF.